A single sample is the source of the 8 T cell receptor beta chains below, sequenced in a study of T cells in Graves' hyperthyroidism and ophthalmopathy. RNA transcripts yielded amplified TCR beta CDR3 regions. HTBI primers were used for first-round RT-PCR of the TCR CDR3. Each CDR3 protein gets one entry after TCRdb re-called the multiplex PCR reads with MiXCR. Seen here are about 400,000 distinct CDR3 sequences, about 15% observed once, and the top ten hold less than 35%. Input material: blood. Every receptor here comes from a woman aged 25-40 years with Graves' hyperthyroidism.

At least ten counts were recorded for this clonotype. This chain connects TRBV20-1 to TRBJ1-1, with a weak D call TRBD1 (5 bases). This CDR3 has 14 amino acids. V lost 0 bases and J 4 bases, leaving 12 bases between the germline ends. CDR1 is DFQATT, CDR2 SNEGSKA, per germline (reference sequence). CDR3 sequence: CSARDPGGSTEAFF. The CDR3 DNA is TGCAGTGCTAGAGATCCCGGGGGAAGCACTGAAGCTTTCTTT.

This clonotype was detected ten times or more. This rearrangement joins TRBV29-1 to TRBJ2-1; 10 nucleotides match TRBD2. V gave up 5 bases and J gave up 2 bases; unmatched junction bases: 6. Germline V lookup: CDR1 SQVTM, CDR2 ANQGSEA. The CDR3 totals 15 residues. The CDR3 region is CSVTPSGGPYNEQFF. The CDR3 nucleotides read TGCAGCGTTACCCCTAGCGGGGGCCCCTACAATGAGCAGTTCTTC.

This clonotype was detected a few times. CDR3 sequence reads: CASSLTYYGYTF. The CDR3 nucleotides are TGTGCCAGCAGTCTGACTTACTATGGCTACACCTTC. The chain couples TRBV2 to TRBJ1-2; D unresolved. Germline V gives CDR1 SNHLY, CDR2 FYNNEI. The CDR3 length is 12 residues. Trimming shortened V by 5 bases and J by 3 bases, and 7 bases separated the two germline ends.

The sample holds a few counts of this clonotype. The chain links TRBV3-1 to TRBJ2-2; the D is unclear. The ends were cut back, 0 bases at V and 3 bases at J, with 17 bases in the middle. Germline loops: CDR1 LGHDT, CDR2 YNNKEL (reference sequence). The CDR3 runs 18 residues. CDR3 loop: CASSQEGRASPDTGELFF. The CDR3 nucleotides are TGTGCCAGCAGCCAAGAGGGCCGGGCCTCCCCGGACACCGGGGAGCTGTTTTTT.

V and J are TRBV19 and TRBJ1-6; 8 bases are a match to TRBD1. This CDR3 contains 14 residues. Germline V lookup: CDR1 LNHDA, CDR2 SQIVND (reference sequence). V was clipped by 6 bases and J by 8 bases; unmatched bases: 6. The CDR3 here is CASRPGQAYSPLHF. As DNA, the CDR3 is TGTGCCAGTAGGCCGGGACAGGCCTATTCACCCCTCCACTTT. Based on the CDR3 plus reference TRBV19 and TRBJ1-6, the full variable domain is DGGITQSPKYLFRKEGQNVTLSCEQNLNHDAMYWYRQDPGQGLRLIYYSQIVNDFQKGDIAEGYSVSREKKESFPLTVTSAQKNPTAFYLCASRPGQAYSPLHFGNGTRLTVT.

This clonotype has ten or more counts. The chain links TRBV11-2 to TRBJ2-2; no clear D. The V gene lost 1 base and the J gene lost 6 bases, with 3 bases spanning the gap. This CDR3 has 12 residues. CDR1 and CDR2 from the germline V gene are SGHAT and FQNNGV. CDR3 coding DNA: TGTGCCAGCAGCTTAGGGCCCGGGGAGCTGTTTTTT. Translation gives CASSLGPGELFF.

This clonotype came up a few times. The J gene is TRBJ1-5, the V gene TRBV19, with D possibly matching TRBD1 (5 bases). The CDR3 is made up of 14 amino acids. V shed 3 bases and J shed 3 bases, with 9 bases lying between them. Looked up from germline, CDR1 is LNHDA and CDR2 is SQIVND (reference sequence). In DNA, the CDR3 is TGTGCCAGTAGTATGAACAGGCCCAATCAGCCCCAGCATTTT. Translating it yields CASSMNRPNQPQHF.

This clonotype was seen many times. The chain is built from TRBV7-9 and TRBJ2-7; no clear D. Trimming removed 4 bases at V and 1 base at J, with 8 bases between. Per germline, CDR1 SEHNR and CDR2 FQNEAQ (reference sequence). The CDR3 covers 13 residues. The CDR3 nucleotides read TGTGCCAGCAGCTCCCTAGGGTCCTACGAGCAGTACTTC. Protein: CASSSLGSYEQYF.